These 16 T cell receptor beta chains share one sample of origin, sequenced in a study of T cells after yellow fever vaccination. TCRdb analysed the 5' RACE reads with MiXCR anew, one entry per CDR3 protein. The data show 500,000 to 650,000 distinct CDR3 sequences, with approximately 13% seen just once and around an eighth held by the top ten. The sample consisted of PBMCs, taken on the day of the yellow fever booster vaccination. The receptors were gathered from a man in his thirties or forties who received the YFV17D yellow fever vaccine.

CDR3 protein: CSALHRGRDYGYTF. The CDR3 DNA reads as TGCAGTGCTCTACACAGGGGGCGCGACTATGGCTACACCTTC. The genes are TRBV20-1 and TRBJ1-2; TRBD1 agrees at 9 bases. From germline, CDR1 is DFQATT and CDR2 SNEGSKA (reference sequence). The CDR3 spans 14 residues. V lost 5 bases and J lost 3; bases outside the gene matches: 7.

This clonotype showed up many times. The CDR3 protein is CAISEDGTGGYTQYF. As DNA, the CDR3 is TGTGCCATCAGTGAGGATGGGACAGGGGGGTATACGCAGTATTTT. V gene TRBV10-3 combines with J gene TRBJ2-3; 11 bases align to TRBD1. The length of the CDR3 is 15 residues. Germline CDR1 ENHRY, CDR2 SYGVKD. The trim removed 2 bases at V and 7 bases at J, leaving 5 bases unmatched.

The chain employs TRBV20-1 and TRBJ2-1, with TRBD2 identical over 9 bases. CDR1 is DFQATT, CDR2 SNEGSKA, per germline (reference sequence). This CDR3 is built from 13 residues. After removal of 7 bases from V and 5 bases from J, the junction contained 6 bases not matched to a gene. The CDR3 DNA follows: TGCAGTGTTAGCGGGAGAACTGACAATGAGCAGTTCTTC. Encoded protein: CSVSGRTDNEQFF.

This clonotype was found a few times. The CDR3 DNA sequence: TGTGCCAGCAGCCTCAAGATCCAGGCCTACAATGAGCAGTTCTTC. It codes for CASSLKIQAYNEQFF. The rearrangement joins TRBV7-8 to TRBJ2-1, with D unresolved. The CDR3 totals 15 residues. The V gene's germline CDR1 is SGHVS and CDR2 FQNEAQ. V dropped 5 bases and J dropped 2 bases, with 13 bases sitting between them. Complete variable domain (other parts from reference TRBV7-8 and TRBJ2-1): GAGVSQSPRYKVAKRGQDVALRCDPISGHVSLFWYQQALGQGPEFLTYFQNEAQLDKSGLPSDRFFAERPEGSVSTLKIQRTQQEDSAVYLCASSLKIQAYNEQFFGPGTRLTVL.

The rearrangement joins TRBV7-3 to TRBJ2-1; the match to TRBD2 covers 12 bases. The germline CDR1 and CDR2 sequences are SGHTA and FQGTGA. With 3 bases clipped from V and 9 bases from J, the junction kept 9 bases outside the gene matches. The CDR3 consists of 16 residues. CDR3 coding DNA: TGTGCCAGCAGCTTCGAAAGACTAGCGGGAGTGGGTGAGCAGTTCTTC. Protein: CASSFERLAGVGEQFF.

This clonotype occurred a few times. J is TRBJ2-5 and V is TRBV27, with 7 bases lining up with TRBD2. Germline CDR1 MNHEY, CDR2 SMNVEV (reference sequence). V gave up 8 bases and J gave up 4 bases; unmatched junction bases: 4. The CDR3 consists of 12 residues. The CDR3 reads CASGTGGETQYF. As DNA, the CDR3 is TGTGCCAGCGGGACGGGGGGAGAGACCCAGTACTTC.

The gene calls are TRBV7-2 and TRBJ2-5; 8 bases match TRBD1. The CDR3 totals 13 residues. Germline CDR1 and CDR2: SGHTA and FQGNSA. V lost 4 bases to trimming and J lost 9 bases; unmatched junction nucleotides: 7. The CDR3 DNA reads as TGTGCCAGCAGCTCCAGACAGGGGAGGCCCCAGTACTTC. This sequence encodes CASSSRQGRPQYF.

In DNA form, the CDR3 reads TGTGCCAGCAGCCCCCCAGGGAAGGTTGGGCAGTTCTTC. It translates to CASSPPGKVGQFF. This sequence joins TRBV7-2 and TRBJ2-1; D may be TRBD1 (5 bases). Per the germline V gene, CDR1 is SGHTA and CDR2 is FQGNSA. V was shortened by 5 bases and J by 12 bases, with 17 bases between the two germline ends. CDR3 length equals 13 residues. The full variable domain, its missing parts supplied by reference TRBV7-2 and TRBJ2-1, is GAGVSQSPSNKVTEKGKDVELRCDPISGHTALYWYRQSLGQGLEFLIYFQGNSAPDKSGLPSDRFSAERTGGSVSTLTIQRTQQEDSAVYLCASSPPGKVGQFFGPGTRLTVL.

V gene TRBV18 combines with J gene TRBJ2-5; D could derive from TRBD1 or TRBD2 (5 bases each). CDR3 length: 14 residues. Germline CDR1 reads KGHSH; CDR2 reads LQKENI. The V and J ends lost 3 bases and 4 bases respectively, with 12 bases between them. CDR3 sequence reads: CASSPGRPAETQYF. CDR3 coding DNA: TGTGCCAGCTCACCGGGACGGCCCGCAGAGACCCAGTACTTC.

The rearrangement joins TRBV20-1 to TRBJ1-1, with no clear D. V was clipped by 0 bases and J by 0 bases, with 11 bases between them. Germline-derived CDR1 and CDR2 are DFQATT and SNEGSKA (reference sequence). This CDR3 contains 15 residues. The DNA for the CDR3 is TGCAGTGCTAGAGAAGGGAGGCGGCTGAACACTGAAGCTTTCTTT. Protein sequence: CSAREGRRLNTEAFF.

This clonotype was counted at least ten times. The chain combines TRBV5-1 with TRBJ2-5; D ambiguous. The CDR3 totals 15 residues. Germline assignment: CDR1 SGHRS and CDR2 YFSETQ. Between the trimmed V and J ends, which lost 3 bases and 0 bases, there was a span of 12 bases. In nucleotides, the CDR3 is TGCGCCAGCAGCTCGCCCCTGGGGTACCAAGAGACCCAGTACTTC. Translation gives CASSSPLGYQETQYF.

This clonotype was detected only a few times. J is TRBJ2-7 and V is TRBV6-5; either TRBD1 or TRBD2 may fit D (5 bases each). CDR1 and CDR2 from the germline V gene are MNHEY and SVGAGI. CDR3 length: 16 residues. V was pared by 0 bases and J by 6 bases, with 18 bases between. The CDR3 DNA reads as TGTGCCAGCAGTTACTCGGGGGAGACACCCCGGGGCGAGCAGTACTTC. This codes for CASSYSGETPRGEQYF.

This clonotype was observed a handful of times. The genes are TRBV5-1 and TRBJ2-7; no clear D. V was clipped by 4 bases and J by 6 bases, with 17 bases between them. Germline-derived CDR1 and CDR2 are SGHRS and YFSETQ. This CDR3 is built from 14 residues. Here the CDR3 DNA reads TGCGCCAGCAGCGTGACCCTCGCCGTCCTCGAGCAGTACTTC. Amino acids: CASSVTLAVLEQYF.

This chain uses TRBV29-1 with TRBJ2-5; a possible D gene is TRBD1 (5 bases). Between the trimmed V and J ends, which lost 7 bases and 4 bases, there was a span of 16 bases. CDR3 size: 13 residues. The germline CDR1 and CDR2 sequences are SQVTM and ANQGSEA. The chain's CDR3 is CSAQKGQGETQYF. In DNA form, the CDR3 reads TGCAGCGCCCAAAAAGGACAAGGAGAGACCCAGTACTTC.

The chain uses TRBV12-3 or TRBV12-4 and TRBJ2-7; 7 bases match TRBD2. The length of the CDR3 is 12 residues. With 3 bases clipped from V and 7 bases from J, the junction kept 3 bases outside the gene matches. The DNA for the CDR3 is TGTGCCAGCAGTTTGGGAGGGAAAGAGCAGTACTTC. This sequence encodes CASSLGGKEQYF.

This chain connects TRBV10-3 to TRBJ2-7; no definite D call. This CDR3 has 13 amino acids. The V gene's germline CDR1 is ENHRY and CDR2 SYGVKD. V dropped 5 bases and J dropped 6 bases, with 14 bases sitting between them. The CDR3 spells CAISPDAPGEQYF. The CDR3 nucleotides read TGTGCCATCAGTCCCGACGCACCAGGCGAGCAGTACTTC.